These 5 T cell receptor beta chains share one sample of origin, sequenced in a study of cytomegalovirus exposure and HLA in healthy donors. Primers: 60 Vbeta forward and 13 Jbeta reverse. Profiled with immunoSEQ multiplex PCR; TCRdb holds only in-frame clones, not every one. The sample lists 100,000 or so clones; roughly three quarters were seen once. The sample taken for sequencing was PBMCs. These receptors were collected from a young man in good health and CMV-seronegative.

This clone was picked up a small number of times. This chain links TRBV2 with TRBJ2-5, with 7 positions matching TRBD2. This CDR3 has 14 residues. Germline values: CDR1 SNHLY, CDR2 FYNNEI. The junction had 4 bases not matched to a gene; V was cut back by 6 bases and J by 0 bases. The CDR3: CASSGTTYQETQYF. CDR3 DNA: TGTGCCAGCAGCGGGACTACCTACCAAGAGACCCAGTACTTC.

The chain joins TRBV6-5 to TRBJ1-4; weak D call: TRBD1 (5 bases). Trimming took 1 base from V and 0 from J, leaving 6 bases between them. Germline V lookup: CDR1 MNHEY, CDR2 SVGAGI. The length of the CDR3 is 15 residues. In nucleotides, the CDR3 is TGTGCCAGCAGTTACTTAGGGGCAACTAATGAAAAACTGTTTTTT. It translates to CASSYLGATNEKLFF.

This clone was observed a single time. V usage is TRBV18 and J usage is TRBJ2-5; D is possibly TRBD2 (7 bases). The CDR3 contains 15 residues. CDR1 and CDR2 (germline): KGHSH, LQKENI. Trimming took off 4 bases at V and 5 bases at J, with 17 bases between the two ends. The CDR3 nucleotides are TGTGCCAGCTCACTCATCGCGGGGGCGCGTGAGACCCAGTACTTC. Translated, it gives CASSLIAGARETQYF.

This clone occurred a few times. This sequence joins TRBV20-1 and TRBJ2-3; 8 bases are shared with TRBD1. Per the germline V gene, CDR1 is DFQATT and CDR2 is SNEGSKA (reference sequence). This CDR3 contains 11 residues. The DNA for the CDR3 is TGCACGGGACAGGGCACAGATACGCAGTATTTT. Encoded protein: CTGQGTDTQYF.

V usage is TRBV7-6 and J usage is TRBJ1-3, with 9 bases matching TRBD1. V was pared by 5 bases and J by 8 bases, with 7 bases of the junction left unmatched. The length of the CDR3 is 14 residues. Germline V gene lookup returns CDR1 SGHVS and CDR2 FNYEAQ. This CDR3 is CASSPPDRGDTIYF. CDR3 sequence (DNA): TGTGCCAGCAGCCCACCGGACAGGGGAGACACCATATATTTT. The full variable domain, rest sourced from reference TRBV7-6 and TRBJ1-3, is GAGVSQSPRYKVTKRGQDVALRCDPISGHVSLYWYRQALGQGPEFLTYFNYEAQQDKSGLPNDRFSAERPEGSISTLTIQRTEQRDSAMYRCASSPPDRGDTIYFGEGSWLTVV.